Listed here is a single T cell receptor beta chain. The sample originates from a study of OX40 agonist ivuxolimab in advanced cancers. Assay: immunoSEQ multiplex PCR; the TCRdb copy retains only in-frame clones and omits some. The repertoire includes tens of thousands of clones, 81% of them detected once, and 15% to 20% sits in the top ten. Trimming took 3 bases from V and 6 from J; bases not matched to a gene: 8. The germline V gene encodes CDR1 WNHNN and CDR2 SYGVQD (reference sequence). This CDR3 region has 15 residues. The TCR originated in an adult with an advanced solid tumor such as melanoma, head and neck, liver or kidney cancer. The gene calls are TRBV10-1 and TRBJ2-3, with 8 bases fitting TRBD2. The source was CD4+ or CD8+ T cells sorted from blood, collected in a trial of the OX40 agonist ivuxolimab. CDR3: CASSEPGLGYDTQYF. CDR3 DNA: TGCGCCAGCAGTGAACCGGGACTAGGGTACGATACGCAGTATTTT.